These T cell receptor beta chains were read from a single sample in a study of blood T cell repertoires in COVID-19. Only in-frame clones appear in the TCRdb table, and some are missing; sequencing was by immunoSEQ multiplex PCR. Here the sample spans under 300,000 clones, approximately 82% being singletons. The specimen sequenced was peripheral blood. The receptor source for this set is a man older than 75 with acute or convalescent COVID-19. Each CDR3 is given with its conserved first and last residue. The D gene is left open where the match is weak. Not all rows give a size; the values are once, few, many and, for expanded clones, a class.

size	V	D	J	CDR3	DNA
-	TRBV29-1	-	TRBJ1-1	CMSRDTNTEAFF	TGCATGAGCCGGGACACGAACACTGAAGCTTTCTTT
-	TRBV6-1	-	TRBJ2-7	CASSDGGPQYF	TGTGCCAGCAGTGACGGGGGACCGCAGTACTTC
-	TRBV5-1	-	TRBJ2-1	CASSLALAASTEQFF	TGCGCCAGCAGCTTGGCGCTGGCGGCCTCGACGGAGCAGTTCTTC
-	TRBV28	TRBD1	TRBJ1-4	CASSLWDRGDEKLFF	TGTGCCAGCAGTTTATGGGACAGGGGCGACGAAAAACTGTTTTTT
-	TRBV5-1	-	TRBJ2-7	CASSLDRALDEQYF	TGCGCCAGCAGCTTGGACAGGGCCCTGGACGAGCAGTACTTC
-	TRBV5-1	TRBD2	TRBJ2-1	CATSPGLAGVASYNEQFF	TGCGCCACCAGTCCGGGACTAGCGGGAGTGGCCTCCTACAATGAGCAGTTCTTC
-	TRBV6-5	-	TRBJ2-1	CASSYTGLLSNNEQFF	TGTGCCAGCAGTTACACCGGACTCCTTTCAAACAATGAGCAGTTCTTC
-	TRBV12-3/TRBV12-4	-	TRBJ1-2	CASSPGYGYTF	TGTGCCAGCAGCCCAGGGTATGGCTACACCTTC
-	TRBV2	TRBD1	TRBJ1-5	CASSEGTGNQPQHF	TGTGCCAGCAGTGAAGGGACAGGGAATCAGCCCCAGCATTTT
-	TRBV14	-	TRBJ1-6	CASSQDRTSNNSPLHF	TGTGCCAGCAGCCAAGATCGGACATCCAATAATTCACCCCTCCACTTT
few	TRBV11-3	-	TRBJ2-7	CASSLVALGSYEQYF	TGTGCCAGCAGCTTAGTTGCTCTGGGCAGCTACGAGCAGTACTTC
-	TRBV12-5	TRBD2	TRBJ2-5	CASGLGLAVEETQYF	TGTGCTAGTGGTTTGGGACTAGCGGTGGAAGAGACCCAGTACTTC
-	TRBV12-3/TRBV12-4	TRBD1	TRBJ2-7	CASRTGGSEQYF	TGTGCCAGCAGGACAGGGGGTAGCGAGCAGTACTTC
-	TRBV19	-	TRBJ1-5	CASSLGWGVSNQPQHF	TGTGCCAGTAGTTTAGGGTGGGGGGTGAGCAATCAGCCCCAGCATTTT
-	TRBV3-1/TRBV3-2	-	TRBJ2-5	CASSQATGGLQETQYF	TGTGCCAGCAGCCAAGCAACGGGGGGCCTCCAAGAGACCCAGTACTTC
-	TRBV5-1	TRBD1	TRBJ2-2	CASRSQPGQANTGELFF	TGCGCCAGCAGATCGCAACCGGGACAGGCGAACACCGGGGAGCTGTTTTTT
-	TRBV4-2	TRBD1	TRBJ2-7	CASSQAEPDRGQVYF	TGTGCCAGCAGCCAAGCGGAGCCCGACAGGGGGCAGGTGTACTTC
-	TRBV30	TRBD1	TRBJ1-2	CAWGTGPSYTF	TGTGCCTGGGGGACAGGGCCTTCCTACACCTTC
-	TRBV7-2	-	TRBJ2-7	CASSLTTVNSYEQYF	TGTGCCAGCAGCTTGACGACTGTGAACTCCTACGAGCAGTACTTC
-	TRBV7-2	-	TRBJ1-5	CASSSDTVDPPQHF	TGTGCCAGCAGCTCGGACACGGTCGATCCGCCCCAGCATTTT
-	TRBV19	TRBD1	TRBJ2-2	CASSIPTGGDPGELFF	TGTGCCAGTAGTATCCCAACAGGGGGAGATCCCGGGGAGCTGTTTTTT
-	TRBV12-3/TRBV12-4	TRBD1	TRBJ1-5	CASSGTGREAQHF	TGTGCCAGCAGCGGGACAGGCCGTGAGGCCCAGCATTTT
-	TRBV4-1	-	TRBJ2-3	CASSQAIGRDTRKDTQYF	TGCGCCAGCAGCCAAGCTATCGGCCGGGACACAAGAAAAGATACGCAGTATTTT
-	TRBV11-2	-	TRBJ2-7	CASSAGVFYEQYF	TGTGCCAGCTCGGCAGGGGTTTTCTACGAGCAGTACTTC
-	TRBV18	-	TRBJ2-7	CASSPMSSGTSYEQYF	TGTGCCAGCTCACCTATGAGTAGCGGCACTTCCTACGAGCAGTACTTC
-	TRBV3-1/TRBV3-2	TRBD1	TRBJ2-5	CASSQDRETQYF	TGTGCCAGCAGCCAGGACAGGGAGACCCAGTACTTC
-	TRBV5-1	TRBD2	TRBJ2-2	CASSLSGSNTGELFF	TGCGCCAGCAGCCTTAGCGGGTCTAACACCGGGGAGCTGTTTTTT
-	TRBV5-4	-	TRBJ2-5	CASSFRLVSETQYF	TGTGCCAGCAGCTTTCGACTAGTTTCAGAGACCCAGTACTTC
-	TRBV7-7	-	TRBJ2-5	CASSPGETQYF	TGTGCTAGCAGCCCGGGAGAGACCCAGTACTTC
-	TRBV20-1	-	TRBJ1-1	CSASQANTEAFF	TGCAGTGCTAGTCAAGCGAACACTGAAGCTTTCTTT
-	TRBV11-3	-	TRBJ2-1	CASSLSQAQRSYNEQFF	TGTGCCAGCAGCTTATCGCAGGCGCAGCGGTCCTACAATGAGCAGTTCTTC
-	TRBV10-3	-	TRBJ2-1	CAISVTWSDEQFF	TGTGCCATCAGTGTCACTTGGAGCGATGAGCAGTTCTTC
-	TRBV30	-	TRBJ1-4	CAWSPTGLNEKLFF	TGTGCCTGGAGTCCGACAGGCCTTAATGAAAAACTGTTTTTT
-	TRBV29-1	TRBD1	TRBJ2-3	CSADRGSTDTQYF	TGCAGCGCCGACAGGGGTTCGACAGATACGCAGTATTTT
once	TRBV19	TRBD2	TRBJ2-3	CASSTTSGRPDTQYF	TGTGCCAGTAGTACGACTAGCGGGAGGCCAGATACGCAGTATTTT
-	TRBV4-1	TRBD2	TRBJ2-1	CASSQGLAGGPLEQFF	TGCGCCAGCAGCCAGGGACTAGCGGGGGGGCCCCTTGAGCAGTTCTTC
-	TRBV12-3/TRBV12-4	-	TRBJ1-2	CASSLVDTYGYTF	TGTGCCAGCAGTTTAGTAGACACTTATGGCTACACCTTC
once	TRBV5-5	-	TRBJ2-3	CASSLQGTDTQYF	TGTGCCAGCAGCTTGCAGGGCACAGATACGCAGTATTTT
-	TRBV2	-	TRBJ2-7	CASSQLAYEQYF	TGTGCCAGCAGCCAACTAGCTTACGAGCAGTACTTC
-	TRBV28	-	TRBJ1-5	CASRKQGREYQPQHF	TGTGCCAGCAGAAAGCAGGGGCGCGAATATCAGCCCCAGCATTTT
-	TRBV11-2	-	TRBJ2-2	CASIAGNTGELFF	TGTGCCAGCATCGCAGGAAACACCGGGGAGCTGTTTTTT
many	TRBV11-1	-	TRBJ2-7	CASSLKGAVTTYEQYF	TGTGCCAGCAGCTTAAAGGGAGCGGTAACCACCTACGAGCAGTACTTC
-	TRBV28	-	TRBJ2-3	CASTLRGFVNTQYF	TGTGCCAGCACTCTCCGGGGATTTGTTAATACGCAGTATTTT
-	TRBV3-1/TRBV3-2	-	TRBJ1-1	CASSQEGSTEAFF	TGTGCCAGCAGCCAAGAGGGGAGCACTGAAGCTTTCTTT
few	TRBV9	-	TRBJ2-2	CASSAAGRDTGELFF	TGTGCCAGCAGCGCTGCGGGGCGGGACACCGGGGAGCTGTTTTTT
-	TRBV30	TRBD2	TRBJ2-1	CAWSVLAGSYNEQFF	TGTGCCTGGAGTGTCCTAGCGGGATCTTACAATGAGCAGTTCTTC
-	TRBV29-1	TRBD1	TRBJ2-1	CSVAGGTGATNEQFF	TGCAGCGTTGCCGGGGGGACAGGGGCCACCAATGAGCAGTTCTTC
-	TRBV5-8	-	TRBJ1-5	CASSTRGYNQPQHF	TGTGCCAGCAGCACCCGGGGATATAATCAGCCCCAGCATTTT
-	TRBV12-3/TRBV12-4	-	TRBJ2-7	CASSLDGIQQYF	TGTGCCAGCAGTTTAGACGGGATCCAGCAGTACTTC
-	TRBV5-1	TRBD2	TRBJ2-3	CASSLLLAGSTDTQYF	TGCGCCAGCAGCTTGTTGCTAGCGGGGAGCACAGATACGCAGTATTTT
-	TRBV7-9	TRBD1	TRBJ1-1	CASSQGQGVTGTEAFF	TGTGCCAGCAGTCAAGGACAGGGGGTAACAGGCACTGAAGCTTTCTTT
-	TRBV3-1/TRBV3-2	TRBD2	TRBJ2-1	CASSPRLAGGPTNEQFF	TGTGCCAGCAGCCCCAGACTAGCGGGGGGGCCGACCAATGAGCAGTTCTTC
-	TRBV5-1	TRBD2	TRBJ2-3	CASSLALAGEWDTQYF	TGCGCCAGCAGCTTGGCCCTAGCGGGAGAGTGGGATACGCAGTATTTT
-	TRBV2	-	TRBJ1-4	CASRTQGFGEKLFF	TGTGCCAGCAGAACACAGGGTTTCGGTGAAAAACTGTTTTTT
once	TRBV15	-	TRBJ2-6	CATSRDQGEYSGANVLTF	TGTGCCACCAGCAGAGATCAGGGCGAATACTCTGGGGCCAACGTCCTGACTTTC
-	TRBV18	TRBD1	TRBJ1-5	CASSPRTGGSYSNQPQHF	TGTGCCAGCTCACCGAGGACAGGGGGATCATATAGCAATCAGCCCCAGCATTTT
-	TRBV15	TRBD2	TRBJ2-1	CATSRETSGGAGRGNEQFF	TGTGCCACCAGCAGAGAGACTAGCGGGGGGGCCGGTCGTGGCAATGAGCAGTTCTTC
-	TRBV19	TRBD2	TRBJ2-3	CASSISSGTTDTQYF	TGTGCCAGTAGTATTTCTAGCGGGACTACAGATACGCAGTATTTT